The entry below describes one T cell receptor (beta chain). Its target is not known. This sample was included in a study of cytomegalovirus exposure and HLA in healthy donors. Overall study results and limits: Reportedly, fewer N-insertions than the roughly 600-donor mean appeared in an Asian-associated ancestry cluster in a later analysis.

13 Jbeta primers and 60 Vbeta primers were used for the PCR. The repertoire was sequenced with immunoSEQ multiplex PCR; TCRdb's copy has only in-frame clones and lacks some. Of roughly 200,000 clones listed, about 80% are singletons. Per the germline V gene, CDR1 is SGDLS and CDR2 is YYNGEE. The CDR3 is 15 residues long. Trimming removed 0 bases from V and 9 bases from J, with 13 bases in between. The source of this sequence is a woman aged 40-49 years in good health and CMV-seronegative. The chain has TRBV9 and TRBJ1-6; tentative D call: TRBD1 (5 bases). The sample taken for sequencing was PBMCs. CDR3 region: CASSVEGRASSPLHF. CDR3 in DNA: TGTGCCAGCAGCGTAGAGGGCAGGGCTAGTTCACCCCTCCACTTT.